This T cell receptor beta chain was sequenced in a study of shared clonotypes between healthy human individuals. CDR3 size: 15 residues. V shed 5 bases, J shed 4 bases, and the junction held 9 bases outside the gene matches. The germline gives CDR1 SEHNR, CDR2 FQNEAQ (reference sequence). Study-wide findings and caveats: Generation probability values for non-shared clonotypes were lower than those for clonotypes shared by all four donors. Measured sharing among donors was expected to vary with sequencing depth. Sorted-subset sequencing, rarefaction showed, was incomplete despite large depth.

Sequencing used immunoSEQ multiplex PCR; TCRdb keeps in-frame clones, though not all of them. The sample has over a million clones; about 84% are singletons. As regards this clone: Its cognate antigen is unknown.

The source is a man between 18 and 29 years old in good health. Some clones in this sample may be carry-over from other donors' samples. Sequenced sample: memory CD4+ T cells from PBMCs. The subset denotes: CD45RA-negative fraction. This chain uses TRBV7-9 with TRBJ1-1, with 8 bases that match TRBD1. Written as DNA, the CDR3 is TGTGCCAGCAGCGTCCCCGGGACAGGAGGCACTGAAGCTTTCTTT. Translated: CASSVPGTGGTEAFF.